A single sample is the source of the 28 T cell receptor beta chains below, sequenced in a study of T-cell reconstitution after alpha-beta-depleted transplantation in children. Researchers prepared the TCRbeta library using unique molecular identifiers, the study reports. One entry per CDR3 protein results from TCRdb running MiXCR on the PCR reads. In the table there are fewer than 700,000 distinct CDR3 sequences, roughly 13% of which are singletons. The sample consisted of PBMCs, mostly from graft donor cells, taken 360 days after TCRalphabeta/CD19-depleted stem cell transplant. Every receptor here comes from a male patient between 5 and 17 years old who had a stem cell transplant for acute myeloid leukemia, so the T cells may come from the graft donor.

V usage is TRBV25-1 and J usage is TRBJ2-3; D is unclear. Germline values: CDR1 MGHDK, CDR2 SYGVNS. Trimming removed 1 base from V and 2 bases from J, with 7 bases in between. The CDR3 consists of 14 residues. The CDR3 sequence: CASSESQVTDTQYF. The CDR3 DNA reads as TGTGCCAGCAGTGAATCTCAGGTCACAGATACGCAGTATTTT.

With respect to this clonotype: At one of its ends the junction is not consistent with the germline gene, which may arise from a read error. This CDR3 is CASSLLPSGTYNEQFF. The DNA for the CDR3 is TGTGCTAGCAGCTTACTCCCTAGCGGCACTTACAATGAGCAGTTCTTC. The V gene is TRBV7-7, the J gene TRBJ2-1; TRBD2 matches 7 bases. The CDR3 has 16 residues. Germline-derived CDR1 and CDR2 are SSHAT and FNYEAQ (reference sequence).

The chain uses TRBV6-5 and TRBJ2-5, with D possibly being TRBD2 (5 bases). V was trimmed by 2 bases and J by 5 bases, leaving 9 bases between them. Germline V gene lookup returns CDR1 MNHEY and CDR2 SVGAGI. The CDR3 has 13 residues. CDR3 in DNA: TGTGCCAGCAGTTACGAGGGTGTGGAGACCCAGTACTTC. It is translated as CASSYEGVETQYF.

Ten or more counts support this clonotype. The chain recombines TRBV2 with TRBJ2-7; 7 bases match TRBD2. The germline gives CDR1 SNHLY, CDR2 FYNNEI. The ends lost 4 bases at V and 0 bases at J; junction bases unmatched: 6. The CDR3 runs to 15 residues. In DNA, the CDR3 is TGTGCCAGCAGTGTAATAGCGGGCCCCTCCTACGAGCAGTACTTC. It is translated as CASSVIAGPSYEQYF.

This clonotype was counted between two and nine times. The J gene is TRBJ2-7, the V gene TRBV27, with a tentative D call TRBD2 (5 bases). Deletions cut 7 bases from V and 6 bases from J, with 13 bases between. This CDR3 region has 12 residues. Germline CDR1 MNHEY, CDR2 SMNVEV (reference sequence). The CDR3 DNA sequence: TGTGCCAGCACTGAGGGCCGGGGCGAGCAGTACTTC. It specifies CASTEGRGEQYF.

This clonotype was seen many times. The V gene is TRBV14, the J gene TRBJ1-5; TRBD1 might be the D (6 bases). CDR1 and CDR2 from the germline V gene are SGHDN and FVKESK. V shed 5 bases and J shed 3 bases, with 11 bases lying between them. The CDR3 totals 14 residues. This CDR3 is CASSGRGANQPQHF. In DNA form, the CDR3 reads TGTGCCAGCAGCGGACGGGGGGCCAATCAGCCCCAGCATTTT.

The V gene is TRBV4-3, the J gene TRBJ2-7; 8 bases agree with TRBD2. The V gene end was trimmed by 0 bases and the J gene end by 5 bases; junction bases not matched to a gene: 9. Germline V lookup: CDR1 LGHNA, CDR2 YSLEER. The CDR3 runs 16 residues. The CDR3 spells CASSQDRASGGDEQYF. As DNA, the CDR3 is TGCGCCAGCAGCCAAGATCGGGCCAGCGGGGGCGACGAGCAGTACTTC.

This clonotype has a count of ten or more. Written as DNA, the CDR3 is TGTGCCAGCAGACGAACAGGGTTCCAAGAGACCCAGTACTTC. This encodes CASRRTGFQETQYF. This chain joins TRBV6-1 and TRBJ2-5; a possible D gene is TRBD1 (6 bases). The CDR3 covers 14 residues. Per the germline V gene, CDR1 is MNHNS and CDR2 is SASEGT. V lost 6 bases and J lost 1, with 12 bases in between.

The chain carries TRBV10-3 and TRBJ2-2, with D possibly TRBD1 on 6 matching bases. V gave up 2 bases and J gave up 4 bases, with 14 bases separating them. CDR3 length: 16 residues. From germline, CDR1 is ENHRY and CDR2 SYGVKD. CDR3: CAISEDTGWTTGELFF. The CDR3, as DNA: TGTGCCATCAGTGAGGATACAGGGTGGACCACCGGGGAGCTGTTTTTT.

This sequence joins TRBV28 and TRBJ2-5; the match to TRBD2 covers 10 bases. The germline CDR1 and CDR2 sequences are MDHEN and SYDVKM. The length of the CDR3 is 17 residues. V gave up 1 base and J gave up 3 bases; unmatched junction bases: 8. Here the CDR3 DNA reads TGTGCCAGCAGTTTATCCCAGCGGGAGGGCCGGGAAGAGACCCAGTACTTC. Its translation is CASSLSQREGREETQYF.

This clonotype was found a few times. The chain uses TRBV19 and TRBJ2-7; D is undetermined. There are 13 residues in the CDR3. Trimming left V 3 bases short and J 1 base short, with 7 bases between. Germline V gene sequence: CDR1 LNHDA, CDR2 SQIVND (reference sequence). CDR3 loop: CASSIQRSYEQYF. Here the CDR3 DNA reads TGTGCCAGTAGTATTCAGAGATCCTACGAGCAGTACTTC. Full variable domain (missing parts from reference TRBV19 and TRBJ2-7): DGGITQSPKYLFRKEGQNVTLSCEQNLNHDAMYWYRQDPGQGLRLIYYSQIVNDFQKGDIAEGYSVSREKKESFPLTVTSAQKNPTAFYLCASSIQRSYEQYFGPGTRLTVT.

J is TRBJ2-7 and V is TRBV4-3; 8 bases are a match to TRBD2. The CDR3 runs to 14 residues. Germline CDR1 is LGHNA and CDR2 is YSLEER. J lost 2 bases, V lost 0 bases, and 0 bases had no gene match. The CDR3 DNA sequence: TGCGCCAGCAGCCAAGAGGGACTAGCCTACGAGCAGTACTTC. This codes for CASSQEGLAYEQYF.

The genes are TRBV6-1 and TRBJ2-1, with 7 bases matching TRBD2. Germline assignment: CDR1 MNHNS and CDR2 SASEGT. Losses at the gene ends were 10 bases for V and 7 bases for J; bases not matched to a gene: 10. The CDR3 sequence is 13 residues long. CDR3 DNA: TGTGCCACCCATGCTGGGGGAGGGAATGAGCAGTTCTTC. It codes for CATHAGGGNEQFF.

This clonotype was seen at least ten times. V is TRBV12-3 or TRBV12-4 and J is TRBJ2-5; D is ambiguous. Trimming took off 3 bases at V and 3 bases at J, with 11 bases between the two ends. CDR3 length equals 14 residues. In DNA, the CDR3 is TGTGCCAGCAGTTTTCATCCGAAAGAAGAGACCCAGTACTTC. This sequence encodes CASSFHPKEETQYF.

This clonotype turned up a few times. V gene TRBV6-1 combines with J gene TRBJ2-3; D may be TRBD2 (5 bases). V was trimmed by 6 bases and J by 1 base, leaving 20 bases between them. The CDR3 length is 17 residues. Germline values: CDR1 MNHNS, CDR2 SASEGT. The chain's CDR3 is CASRSYPWLAGTDTQYF. In DNA form, the CDR3 reads TGTGCCAGCAGATCCTATCCCTGGCTAGCTGGCACAGATACGCAGTATTTT.

This clonotype occurred a few times. The chain couples TRBV4-3 to TRBJ2-7; a weak D match, TRBD1 (7 bases). V shed 3 bases and J shed 2 bases, with 14 bases lying between them. The germline V gene encodes CDR1 LGHNA and CDR2 YSLEER. The CDR3 is 15 amino acids. CDR3 amino acids: CASSHRGEGTYEQYF. For the CDR3, the DNA is TGCGCCAGCAGCCACAGGGGGGAAGGCACCTACGAGCAGTACTTC.

This clonotype came up many times. The chain joins TRBV20-1 to TRBJ2-7; unclear D gene. The CDR3 is 11 residues long. Trimming pared 5 bases from V and 2 bases from J, leaving 7 bases between. CDR1 DFQATT and CDR2 SNEGSKA come from the germline V gene (reference sequence). The CDR3 DNA is TGCAGTGCTGTCCTTACCTACGAGCAGTACTTC. This translates into CSAVLTYEQYF.

This clonotype has only a few counts. This CDR3 reads CASSLLQGASNYGYTF. The DNA for the CDR3 is TGTGCCAGCAGCCTCTTACAGGGGGCCTCTAACTATGGCTACACCTTC. The V gene is TRBV4-2, the J gene TRBJ1-2; 9 bases align to TRBD1. V was pared by 4 bases and J by 0 bases, with 6 bases of the junction left unmatched. Germline V gene data show CDR1 as LGHNA and CDR2 as YNFKEQ. CDR3 length equals 16 residues.

This clonotype came up a few times. This chain joins TRBV20-1 and TRBJ2-7; maybe TRBD2 (6 bases). Germline CDR1 and CDR2: DFQATT and SNEGSKA (reference sequence). V shed 8 bases and J shed 4 bases, with 21 bases lying between them. This CDR3 contains 14 residues. The CDR3 reads CSPTRRDGPYEQYF. CDR3 in DNA: TGCAGTCCTACCAGGCGGGACGGGCCTTACGAGCAGTACTTC.

This clonotype was counted once. This chain links TRBV2 with TRBJ2-1; D may be TRBD2 (6 bases). Germline V lookup: CDR1 SNHLY, CDR2 FYNNEI. There are 15 residues in the CDR3. The germline V and J ends were trimmed by 7 bases and 6 bases, with 19 bases remaining between them. As DNA, the CDR3 is TGTGCCAGCACCCCAATAGTGGCGGGGTTCAATGAGCAGTTCTTC. Translating it yields CASTPIVAGFNEQFF.

The rearrangement links TRBV20-1 to TRBJ2-5, with a weak D call TRBD2 (6 bases). The CDR3 is 16 residues long. Trimming took off 5 bases at V and 5 bases at J, with 24 bases between the two ends. The germline V gene has CDR1 DFQATT and CDR2 SNEGSKA (reference sequence). This chain's CDR3 is CSAPPTLGGMGETQYF. CDR3 in DNA: TGCAGTGCTCCTCCCACTCTAGGCGGGATGGGGGAGACCCAGTACTTC.

The rearrangement joins TRBV12-3 or TRBV12-4 to TRBJ2-7, with a possible D match to TRBD2 (5 bases). The V gene lost 6 bases and the J gene lost 3 bases, with 15 bases spanning the gap. The CDR3 length is 14 residues. DNA of the CDR3: TGTGCCAGCAGGACCGGACTCTCCAGCTACGAGCAGTACTTC. Amino acids: CASRTGLSSYEQYF.

This clonotype was detected only a few times. V and J are TRBV28 and TRBJ2-5, with D perhaps matching TRBD1 (5 bases). This CDR3 spans 15 amino acids. Trimming left V 3 bases short and J 2 bases short, with 13 bases between. Germline V lookup: CDR1 MDHEN, CDR2 SYDVKM. The CDR3 region is CASSFVARDQETQYF. The CDR3 bases are TGTGCCAGCAGTTTTGTCGCCAGGGATCAAGAGACCCAGTACTTC.

The sample holds many counts of this clonotype. This sequence joins TRBV5-1 and TRBJ2-5, with TRBD2 as a possible D gene (6 bases). Trimming pared 3 bases from V and 2 bases from J, leaving 11 bases between. This CDR3 is built from 14 residues. CDR1 and CDR2 (germline): SGHRS, YFSETQ. The CDR3 DNA follows: TGCGCCAGCAGCTCCGGGACTCATCAAGAGACCCAGTACTTC. This translates into CASSSGTHQETQYF.

This clonotype was observed a few times. This chain uses TRBV9 with TRBJ2-4; 14 bases match TRBD2. V shed 0 bases and J 8 bases; nucleotides not matched to a gene: 4. Germline V lookup: CDR1 SGDLS, CDR2 YYNGEE. CDR3 length: 16 residues. CDR3 amino acids: CASSVEGLAGVDIQYF. CDR3 bases: TGTGCCAGCAGCGTAGAGGGACTAGCGGGAGTGGACATTCAGTACTTC. The whole variable domain, remainder taken from reference TRBV9 and TRBJ2-4, is DSGVTQTPKHLITATGQRVTLRCSPRSGDLSVYWYQQSLDQGLQFLIQYYNGEERAKGNILERFSAQQFPDLHSELNLSSLELGDSALYFCASSVEGLAGVDIQYFGAGTRLSVL.

The gene calls are TRBV13 and TRBJ2-2; TRBD2 matches 8 bases. J was trimmed by 3 bases and V by 7 bases; bases with no gene match: 10. The CDR3 consists of 16 residues. CDR1 PRHDT and CDR2 FYEKMQ come from the germline V gene (reference sequence). The CDR3 DNA is TGTGCCAGCACCGGGAGGGTCCAGACCTACACCGGGGAGCTGTTTTTT. This codes for CASTGRVQTYTGELFF.

The J gene is TRBJ2-3, the V gene TRBV10-3; 16 bases map to TRBD2. Losses at the gene ends were 7 bases for V and 4 bases for J; bases not matched to a gene: 8. The CDR3 loop spans 17 amino acids. In germline, CDR1 is ENHRY, CDR2 SYGVKD. The CDR3 DNA is TGTGCCATCACCGGGACTAGCGGGAGGGCGATACCAGATACGCAGTATTTT. It translates to CAITGTSGRAIPDTQYF.

This clonotype appeared a few times. The V and J genes are TRBV7-2 and TRBJ2-1; 9 bases line up with TRBD2. The junction had 4 bases not matched to a gene; V was cut back by 1 base and J by 3 bases. The CDR3 runs 16 residues. Per germline, CDR1 SGHTA and CDR2 FQGNSA. This CDR3 reads CASSLGGAGGYNEQFF. CDR3 in DNA: TGTGCCAGCAGCTTAGGAGGAGCGGGGGGCTACAATGAGCAGTTCTTC.